This TCR beta chain was recorded in a study of control samples from healthy donors and cancer patients. The table came from immunoSEQ multiplex PCR; TCRdb's copy has only in-frame clones and leaves some out. The sample lists around 20,000 clones, approximately 80% occurring once. There are 16 residues in the CDR3. V was trimmed by 1 base and J by 0 bases, leaving 12 bases between them. The germline V gene has CDR1 KGHSH and CDR2 LQKENI. This clonotype originated in an elderly man with head and neck cancer. The chain carries TRBV18 and TRBJ1-1, with a possible D match to TRBD1 (5 bases). Sequenced sample: PBMCs. In DNA form, the CDR3 reads TGTGCCAGCTCACCACGAAGGGCAGGGCTGAACACTGAAGCTTTCTTT. Protein: CASSPRRAGLNTEAFF.